This T cell receptor (beta chain) is from a study of T cells in Graves' hyperthyroidism and ophthalmopathy. RNA transcripts gave rise to amplified TCR beta CDR3 regions. HTBI primers were employed in a first-round RT-PCR of the TCR CDR3. One entry per CDR3 protein, called by TCRdb with MiXCR from the multiplex PCR reads. The sample holds over 300,000 distinct CDR3 sequences; approximately 15% are singletons and the top ten take 8% to 13%. The study based diagnoses on clinical symptoms, serum thyroxine and TRAb, thyroid ultrasound and orbital computed tomography. This clonotype has just a few counts. The length of the CDR3 is 15 residues. The V end was cut by 3 bases, the J end by 1 base, with 10 bases between. CDR1 is SGHVS and CDR2 is FNYEAQ in the germline V gene.

The chain couples TRBV7-6 to TRBJ2-1, with D perhaps matching TRBD2 (5 bases). This TCR derives from a woman in her fifties or sixties with Graves' hyperthyroidism. The sample consisted of blood. The CDR3 loop reads CASSFEGFSYNEQFF. DNA of the CDR3: TGTGCCAGCAGCTTCGAGGGCTTTTCCTACAATGAGCAGTTCTTC.